Described below is a single TCR beta chain sequence and its context. The data derive from a study of OX40 agonist ivuxolimab in advanced cancers. Assay: immunoSEQ multiplex PCR; the TCRdb copy retains only in-frame clones and omits some. The sample lists approximately 62,000 clones, 88% occurring once. Patients with autoimmune history or systemic immunosuppression were excluded. The CDR3 totals 15 residues. Germline CDR1 and CDR2: SEHNR and FQNEAQ (reference sequence). Germline trimming cut 1 base from V and 2 bases from J; bases unmatched to any gene: 2. Sequencing was performed on CD4+ or CD8+ T cells sorted from blood, taken in a trial of the OX40 agonist ivuxolimab. The sequence was obtained from an adult with an advanced solid tumor such as melanoma, head and neck, liver or kidney cancer. This sequence joins TRBV7-9 and TRBJ1-5; 7 nucleotides match TRBD1. The CDR3 spells CASSLGGTGNQPQHF. The CDR3 DNA follows: TGTGCCAGCAGCTTAGGAGGGACAGGCAATCAGCCCCAGCATTTT.